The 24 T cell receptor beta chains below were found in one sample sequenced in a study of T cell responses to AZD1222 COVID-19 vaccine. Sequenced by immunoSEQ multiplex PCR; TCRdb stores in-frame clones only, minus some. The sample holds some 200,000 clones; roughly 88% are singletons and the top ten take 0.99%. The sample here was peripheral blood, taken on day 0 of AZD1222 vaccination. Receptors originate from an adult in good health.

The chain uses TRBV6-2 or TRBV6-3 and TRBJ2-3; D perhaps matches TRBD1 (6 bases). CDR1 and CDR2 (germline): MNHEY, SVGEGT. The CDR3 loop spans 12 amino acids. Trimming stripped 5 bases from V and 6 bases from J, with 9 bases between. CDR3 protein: CASSHRVDTQYF. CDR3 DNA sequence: TGTGCCAGCAGTCACAGGGTGGATACGCAGTATTTT.

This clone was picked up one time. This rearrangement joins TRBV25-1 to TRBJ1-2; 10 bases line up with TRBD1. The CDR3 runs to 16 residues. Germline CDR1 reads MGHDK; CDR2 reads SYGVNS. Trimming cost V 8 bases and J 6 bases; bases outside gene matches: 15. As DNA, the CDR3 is TGTGCCAGCGACAGAGGGGGGACAGGGGATAAGGATGGCTACACCTTC. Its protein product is CASDRGGTGDKDGYTF.

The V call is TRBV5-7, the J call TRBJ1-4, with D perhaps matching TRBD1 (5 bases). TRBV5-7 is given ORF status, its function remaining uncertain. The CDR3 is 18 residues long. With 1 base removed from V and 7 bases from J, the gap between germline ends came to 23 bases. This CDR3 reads CASSLRGRPHCGAEKLFF. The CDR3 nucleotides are TGTGCCAGCAGCTTGCGAGGGCGCCCCCACTGTGGGGCTGAAAAACTGTTTTTT.

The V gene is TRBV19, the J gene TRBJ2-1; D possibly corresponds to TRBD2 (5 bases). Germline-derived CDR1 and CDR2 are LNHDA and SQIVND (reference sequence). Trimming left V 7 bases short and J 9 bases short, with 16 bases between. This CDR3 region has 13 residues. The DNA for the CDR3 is TGTGCCAGTACCCAATCTAGCTCGGGTGAGCAGTTCTTC. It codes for CASTQSSSGEQFF.

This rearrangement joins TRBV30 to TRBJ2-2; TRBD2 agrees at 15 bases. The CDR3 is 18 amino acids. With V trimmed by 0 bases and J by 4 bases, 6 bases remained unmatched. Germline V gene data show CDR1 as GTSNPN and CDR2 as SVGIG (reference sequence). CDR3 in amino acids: CAWSVLGLAGGPTGELFF. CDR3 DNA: TGTGCCTGGAGTGTACTTGGACTAGCGGGGGGGCCCACCGGGGAGCTGTTTTTT.

The CDR3, as DNA: TGTGCCAGCAGCCTTAACAGAAATGAGCAGTTCTTC. Translated: CASSLNRNEQFF. The chain has TRBV9 and TRBJ2-1; D not resolved. V was clipped by 4 bases and J by 7 bases, with 9 bases between them. This CDR3 has 12 residues. CDR1 is SGDLS, CDR2 YYNGEE, per germline.

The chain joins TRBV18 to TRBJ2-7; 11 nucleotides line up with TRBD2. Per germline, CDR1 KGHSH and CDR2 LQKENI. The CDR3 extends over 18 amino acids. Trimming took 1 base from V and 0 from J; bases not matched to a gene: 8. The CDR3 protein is CASSPRGAGTSGSYEQYF. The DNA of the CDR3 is TGTGCCAGCTCACCACGTGGGGCCGGGACTAGCGGCTCCTACGAGCAGTACTTC.

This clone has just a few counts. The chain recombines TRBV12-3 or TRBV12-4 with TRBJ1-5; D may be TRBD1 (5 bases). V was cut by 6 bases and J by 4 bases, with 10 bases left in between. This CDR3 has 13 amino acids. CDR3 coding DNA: TGTGCCAGCAGACTGACAGTGAATCAGCCCCAGCATTTT. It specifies CASRLTVNQPQHF.

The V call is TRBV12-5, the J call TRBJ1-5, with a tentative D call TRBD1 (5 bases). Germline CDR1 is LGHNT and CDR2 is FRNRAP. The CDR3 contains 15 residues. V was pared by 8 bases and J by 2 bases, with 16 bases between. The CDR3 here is CASRSRDGGNQPQHF. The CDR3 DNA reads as TGTGCTAGTCGATCCCGGGACGGAGGCAATCAGCCCCAGCATTTT.

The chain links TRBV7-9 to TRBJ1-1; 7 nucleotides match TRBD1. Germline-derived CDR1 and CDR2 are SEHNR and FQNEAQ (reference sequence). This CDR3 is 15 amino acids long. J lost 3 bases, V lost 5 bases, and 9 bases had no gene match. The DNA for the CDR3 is TGTGCCAGCAGCGGACTCGACAGGGCCTACACTGAAGCTTTCTTT. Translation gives CASSGLDRAYTEAFF. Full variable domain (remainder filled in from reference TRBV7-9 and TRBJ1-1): DTGVSQNPRHKITKRGQNVTFRCDPISEHNRLYWYRQTLGQGPEFLTYFQNEAQLEKSRLLSDRFSAERPKGSFSTLEIQRTEQGDSAMYLCASSGLDRAYTEAFFGQGTRLTVV.

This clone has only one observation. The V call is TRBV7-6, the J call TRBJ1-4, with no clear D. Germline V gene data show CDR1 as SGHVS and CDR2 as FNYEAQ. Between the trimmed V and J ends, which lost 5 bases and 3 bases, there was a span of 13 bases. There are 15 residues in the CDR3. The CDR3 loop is CASSRRRGSNEKLFF. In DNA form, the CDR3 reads TGTGCCAGCAGCAGAAGGCGTGGGTCTAATGAAAAACTGTTTTTT.

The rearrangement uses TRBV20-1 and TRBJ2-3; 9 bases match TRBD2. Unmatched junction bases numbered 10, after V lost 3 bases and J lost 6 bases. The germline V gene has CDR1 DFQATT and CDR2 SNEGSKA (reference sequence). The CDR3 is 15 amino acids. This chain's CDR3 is CSASERGVRSDTQYF. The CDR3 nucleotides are TGCAGTGCTAGTGAGCGGGGGGTTAGGTCCGATACGCAGTATTTT.

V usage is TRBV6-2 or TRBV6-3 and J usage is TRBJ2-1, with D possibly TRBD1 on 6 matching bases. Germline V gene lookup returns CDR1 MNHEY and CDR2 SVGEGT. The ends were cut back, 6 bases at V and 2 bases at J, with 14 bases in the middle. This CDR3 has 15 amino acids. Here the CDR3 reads CASSQAGVTYNEQFF. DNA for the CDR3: TGTGCCAGCAGCCAGGCAGGGGTCACCTACAATGAGCAGTTCTTC.

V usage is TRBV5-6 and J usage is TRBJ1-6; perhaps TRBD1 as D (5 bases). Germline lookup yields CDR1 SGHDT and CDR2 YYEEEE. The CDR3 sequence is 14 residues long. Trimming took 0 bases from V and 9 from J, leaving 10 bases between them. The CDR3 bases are TGTGCCAGCAGCTTGGGAGGGGCAAGTTCACCCCTCCACTTT. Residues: CASSLGGASSPLHF.

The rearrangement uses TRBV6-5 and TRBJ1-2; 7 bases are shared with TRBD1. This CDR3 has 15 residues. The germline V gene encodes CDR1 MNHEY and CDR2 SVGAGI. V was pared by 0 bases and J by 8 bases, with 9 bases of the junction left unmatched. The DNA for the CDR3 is TGTGCCAGCAGTTACTCGAGTGAGGGGGCGCGGGGCTACACCTTC. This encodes CASSYSSEGARGYTF.

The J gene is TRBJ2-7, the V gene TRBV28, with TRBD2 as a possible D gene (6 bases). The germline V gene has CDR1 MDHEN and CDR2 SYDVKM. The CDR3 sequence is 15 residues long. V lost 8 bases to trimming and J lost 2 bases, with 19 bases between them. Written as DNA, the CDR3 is TGTGCCAGCGGGCCGGCCGGGAGTTTTGCCTACGAGCAGTACTTC. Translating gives CASGPAGSFAYEQYF.

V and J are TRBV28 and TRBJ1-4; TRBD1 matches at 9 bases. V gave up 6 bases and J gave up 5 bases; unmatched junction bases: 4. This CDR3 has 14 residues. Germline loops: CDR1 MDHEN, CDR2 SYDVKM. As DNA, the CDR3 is TGTGCCAGCAGCCTCGGACAGGGGAATGAAAAACTGTTTTTT. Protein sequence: CASSLGQGNEKLFF. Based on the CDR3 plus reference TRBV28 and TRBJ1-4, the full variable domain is DVKVTQSSRYLVKRTGEKVFLECVQDMDHENMFWYRQDPGLGLRLIYFSYDVKMKEKGDIPEGYSVSREKKERFSLILESASTNQTSMYLCASSLGQGNEKLFFGSGTQLSVL.

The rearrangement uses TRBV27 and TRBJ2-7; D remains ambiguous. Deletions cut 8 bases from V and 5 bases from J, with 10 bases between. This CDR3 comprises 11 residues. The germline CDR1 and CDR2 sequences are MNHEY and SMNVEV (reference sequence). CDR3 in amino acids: CASGEENEQYF. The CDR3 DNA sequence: TGTGCCAGCGGAGAGGAGAACGAGCAGTACTTC.

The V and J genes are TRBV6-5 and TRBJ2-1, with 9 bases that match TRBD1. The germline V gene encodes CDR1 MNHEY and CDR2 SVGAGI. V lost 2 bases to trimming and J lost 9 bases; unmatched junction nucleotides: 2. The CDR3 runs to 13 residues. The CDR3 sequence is CASSYRQGGEQFF. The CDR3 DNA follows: TGTGCCAGCAGTTACCGACAGGGGGGTGAGCAGTTCTTC.

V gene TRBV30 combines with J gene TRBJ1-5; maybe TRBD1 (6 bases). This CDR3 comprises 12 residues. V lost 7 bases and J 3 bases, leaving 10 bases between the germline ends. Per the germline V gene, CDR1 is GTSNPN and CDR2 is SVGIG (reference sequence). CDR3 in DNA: TGTGCCTCCACAGGGCTCAATCAGCCCCAGCATTTT. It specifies CASTGLNQPQHF.

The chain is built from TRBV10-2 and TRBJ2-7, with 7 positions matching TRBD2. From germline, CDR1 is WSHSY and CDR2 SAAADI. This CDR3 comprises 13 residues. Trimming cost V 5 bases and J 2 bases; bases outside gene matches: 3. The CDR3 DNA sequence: TGCGCCAGCAGTTCCGGGGGGACCTACGAGCAGTACTTC. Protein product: CASSSGGTYEQYF.

The CDR3 nucleotides are TGTGCCAGCAGTTACCGGGCAGGGGGCGTGAACACTGAAGCTTTCTTT. The encoded protein is CASSYRAGGVNTEAFF. V usage is TRBV6-2 or TRBV6-3 and J usage is TRBJ1-1; 8 bases are a match to TRBD1. V shed 2 bases, J shed 0 bases, and the junction held 5 bases outside the gene matches. CDR3 length equals 16 residues. Germline CDR1 MNHEY, CDR2 SVGEGT.

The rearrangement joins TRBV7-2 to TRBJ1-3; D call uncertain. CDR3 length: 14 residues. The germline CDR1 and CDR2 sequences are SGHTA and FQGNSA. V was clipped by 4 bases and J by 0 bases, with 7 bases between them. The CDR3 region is CASSSGSSGNTIYF. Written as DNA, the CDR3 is TGTGCCAGCAGCTCCGGTTCCTCTGGAAACACCATATATTTT. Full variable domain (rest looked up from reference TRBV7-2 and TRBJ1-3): GAGVSQSPSNKVTEKGKDVELRCDPISGHTALYWYRQSLGQGLEFLIYFQGNSAPDKSGLPSDRFSAERTGGSVSTLTIQRTQQEDSAVYLCASSSGSSGNTIYFGEGSWLTVV.

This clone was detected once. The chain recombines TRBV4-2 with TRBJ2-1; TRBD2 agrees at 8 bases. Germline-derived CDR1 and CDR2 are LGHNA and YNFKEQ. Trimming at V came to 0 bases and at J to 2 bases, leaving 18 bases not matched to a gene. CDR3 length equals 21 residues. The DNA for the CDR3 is TGTGCCAGCAGCCAAGAGGTGGGGTATCCGGGAGGGCCCTCCCCCTACAATGAGCAGTTCTTC. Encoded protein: CASSQEVGYPGGPSPYNEQFF.